These T cell receptor beta chains were read from a single sample in a study of radiotherapy plus CTLA-4 blockade in lung cancer. Clones were read by immunoSEQ multiplex PCR, and TCRdb kept only the in-frame ones, dropping some. The table shows about 120,000 clones, with 90% occurring only once. The sample was peripheral blood, taken from a patient treated with radiotherapy plus ipilimumab. The source is a human donor with non-small cell lung cancer that progressed on radiotherapy plus ipilimumab. CDR3s include the opening cysteine and the closing phenylalanine or tryptophan. A D gene is named only where the DNA matches it firmly. Only some rows state a clone size, as once, few, many or a class for expanded clones.

j_gene	d_gene	abundance	v_gene	CDR3aa	CDR3nt
TRBJ1-1	.	.	TRBV10-3	CAISESNDRRAFF	TGTGCCATCAGTGAGTCGAACGACCGCCGGGCTTTCTTT
TRBJ1-5	.	once	TRBV5-3	CARSRHRRSNQPQHF	TGTGCCAGAAGCAGACACAGGAGAAGCAATCAGCCCCAGCATTTT
TRBJ1-2	.	once	TRBV2	CASSAAGGLGYTF	TGTGCCAGCAGTGCGGCGGGAGGACTTGGCTACACCTTC
TRBJ1-2	TRBD1	.	TRBV19	CASSHTGVANYGYTF	TGTGCCAGTAGTCACACAGGGGTAGCTAACTATGGCTACACCTTC
TRBJ2-7	.	.	TRBV7-6	CASSSTGNEQYF	TGTGCCAGCAGCTCAACGGGGAACGAGCAGTACTTC
TRBJ1-1	TRBD1	.	TRBV6-1	CASIPTGMNTEAFF	TGTGCCAGCATCCCGACAGGGATGAACACTGAAGCTTTCTTT
TRBJ2-5	TRBD1	.	TRBV20-1	CSAIQGAQYF	TGCAGTGCTATACAGGGGGCCCAGTACTTC
TRBJ2-7	TRBD2	.	TRBV7-9	CASSPPAGLAGEAYEQYF	TGTGCCAGCAGCCCCCCAGCCGGGTTAGCGGGAGAGGCTTACGAGCAGTACTTC
TRBJ2-1	.	once	TRBV6-5	CASSSSVRSYNEQFF	TGTGCCAGCAGTTCCTCGGTCCGGTCCTACAATGAGCAGTTCTTC
TRBJ1-1	.	.	TRBV6-5	CASRPEDIRGTEAFF	TGTGCCAGCAGACCCGAGGACATCCGGGGCACTGAAGCTTTCTTT
TRBJ2-3	TRBD2	.	TRBV5-1	CASSPIAGTTSSTDTQYF	TGCGCCAGCAGCCCGATAGCGGGAACGACTTCTAGCACAGATACGCAGTATTTT
TRBJ2-7	TRBD2	.	TRBV9	CASSPRTRGGEQYF	TGTGCCAGCAGCCCGCGGACTAGGGGCGGGGAGCAGTACTTC
TRBJ1-3	.	few	TRBV10-3	CAISGSAYGNTIYF	TGTGCCATCAGTGGGTCAGCGTATGGAAACACCATATATTTT
TRBJ2-1	TRBD2	.	TRBV5-1	CASSLLVGLAGGNEQFF	TGCGCCAGCAGCCTACTTGTCGGACTAGCGGGAGGCAATGAGCAGTTCTTC
TRBJ2-3	.	.	TRBV27	CASSLRPSTDTQYF	TGTGCCAGCAGTTTACGGCCTAGCACAGATACGCAGTATTTT
TRBJ1-1	TRBD1	.	TRBV5-6	CASSLGGTVDTEAFF	TGTGCCAGCAGCTTGGGTGGGACAGTGGACACTGAAGCTTTCTTT
TRBJ1-4	.	.	TRBV18	CASSPMEGGEKLFF	TGTGCCAGCTCACCTATGGAAGGTGGGGAAAAACTGTTTTTT
TRBJ1-2	.	.	TRBV5-6	CASSLLGDWSGYTF	TGTGCCAGCAGCTTGTTAGGGGACTGGAGTGGCTACACCTTC
TRBJ1-2	.	.	TRBV2	CASIVSALGGYTF	TGTGCCAGCATCGTATCCGCTCTAGGCGGCTACACCTTC
TRBJ2-6	.	once	TRBV30	CAWSGPRGANVLTF	TGTGCCTGGAGTGGGCCCCGGGGGGCCAACGTCCTGACTTTC
TRBJ2-3	.	.	TRBV2	CASSEWGTLPDTQYF	TGTGCCAGCAGTGAATGGGGGACCCTCCCAGATACGCAGTATTTT
TRBJ1-4	.	.	TRBV6-1	CASRRLPKGEKLFF	TGTGCCAGCAGAAGGTTGCCCAAAGGCGAAAAACTGTTTTTT
TRBJ2-1	TRBD1	.	TRBV29-1	CSVRTGGDYNEQFF	TGCAGCGTTCGAACAGGGGGCGACTACAATGAGCAGTTCTTC
TRBJ1-5	.	few	TRBV29-1	CSVVSGNQPQHF	TGCAGCGTTGTCTCTGGCAATCAGCCCCAGCATTTT
TRBJ2-1	.	few	TRBV5-6	CASSTDSGFNEQFF	TGTGCCAGCAGCACGGACAGTGGATTCAATGAGCAGTTCTTC
TRBJ1-2	TRBD1	.	TRBV9	CASSDRDRGKYGYTF	TGTGCCAGCAGCGACCGGGACAGGGGGAAGTATGGCTACACCTTC
TRBJ2-3	.	.	TRBV9	CASSVATREDTQYF	TGTGCCAGCAGCGTAGCCACTCGTGAAGATACGCAGTATTTT
TRBJ1-5	TRBD1	.	TRBV10-3	CAIGRDRGEQPQHF	TGTGCCATCGGGAGAGACAGGGGAGAACAGCCCCAGCATTTT
TRBJ1-4	.	.	TRBV18	CASSRGSSEKLFF	TGTGCCAGCTCAAGGGGGTCCAGCGAAAAACTGTTTTTT
TRBJ2-3	.	.	TRBV7-3	CASSLSGPADTQYF	TGTGCCAGCAGCTTATCGGGACCCGCAGATACGCAGTATTTT
TRBJ1-1	.	.	TRBV7-8	CASSLIQGGTEAFF	TGTGCCAGCAGCTTAATCCAGGGTGGGACTGAAGCTTTCTTT
TRBJ2-3	TRBD2	.	TRBV2	CASRSNSGVSHTQYF	TGTGCCAGCAGGAGTAATAGCGGGGTTTCCCATACGCAGTATTTT
TRBJ2-7	.	.	TRBV9	CASSVGGGRSPYEQYF	TGTGCCAGCAGCGTAGGCGGCGGGCGGAGTCCCTACGAGCAGTACTTC
TRBJ1-5	.	.	TRBV2	CASSGRGGRNSQPQHF	TGTGCCAGCAGTGGCAGGGGTGGCAGGAACAGTCAGCCCCAGCATTTT
TRBJ2-1	TRBD1	.	TRBV30	CAWSGGFDRGHYNEQFF	TGTGCCTGGAGTGGGGGTTTCGACAGGGGGCACTACAATGAGCAGTTCTTC
TRBJ2-1	.	.	TRBV30	CAWISLGGTSYNEQFF	TGTGCCTGGATATCTTTAGGCGGAACCTCCTACAATGAGCAGTTCTTC
TRBJ1-4	.	.	TRBV2	CASSSDRNNEKLFF	TGTGCCAGCAGTTCAGACAGGAATAATGAAAAACTGTTTTTT
TRBJ2-5	.	once	TRBV9	CASSSLALPLETQYF	TGTGCCAGCAGCTCACTGGCGCTACCTCTGGAGACCCAGTACTTC
TRBJ2-2	TRBD2	.	TRBV6-1	CASSEIVAGVANTGELFF	TGTGCCAGCAGTGAAATCGTCGCGGGGGTCGCGAACACCGGGGAGCTGTTTTTT
TRBJ1-5	.	.	TRBV6-1	CASSDGGPQPQHF	TGTGCCAGCAGTGATGGGGGGCCTCAGCCCCAGCATTTT
TRBJ1-1	TRBD1	.	TRBV5-4	CASRPPTGGDTEAFF	TGTGCCAGCAGACCACCGACAGGGGGGGACACTGAAGCTTTCTTT
TRBJ2-1	TRBD2	.	TRBV5-6	CASSLLGLAGSPEQFF	TGTGCCAGCAGCTTGCTTGGACTAGCGGGATCCCCAGAGCAGTTCTTC
TRBJ2-5	TRBD2	.	TRBV5-6	CASSLGLAGGETQYF	TGTGCCAGCAGCCTCGGGCTAGCGGGTGGGGAGACCCAGTACTTC
TRBJ2-3	TRBD2	.	TRBV27	CASREGGQRELSRNTQYF	TGTGCCAGCAGAGAAGGGGGGCAGCGGGAGTTGAGTAGAAATACGCAGTATTTT
TRBJ2-2	.	.	TRBV25-1	CASSREVGELFF	TGTGCCAGCAGCCGAGAGGTCGGGGAGCTGTTTTTT
TRBJ1-5	.	.	TRBV6-6	CATNLAGGTEVGPQHF	TGTGCCACCAACCTAGCGGGAGGTACGGAGGTCGGGCCCCAGCATTTT
TRBJ1-4	.	few	TRBV14	CASSQDGVGEKLFF	TGTGCCAGCAGCCAAGATGGGGTAGGGGAAAAACTGTTTTTT
TRBJ2-5	.	.	TRBV10-1	CASSEYYGRETQYF	TGCGCCAGCAGTGAATATTATGGACGGGAGACCCAGTACTTC
TRBJ2-1	.	.	TRBV6-1	CASSESYSEQFF	TGTGCCAGCAGTGAGAGTTATAGTGAGCAGTTCTTC
TRBJ2-3	TRBD2	.	TRBV27	CASSLGSGRVDTQYF	TGTGCCAGCAGTTTAGGTAGCGGGAGGGTGGATACGCAGTATTTT
TRBJ1-5	TRBD1	.	TRBV10-2	CASSESGTGGASSQPQHF	TGCGCCAGCAGTGAGTCGGGGACAGGGGGCGCGTCTAGTCAGCCCCAGCATTTT
TRBJ2-1	.	.	TRBV2	CASSEQGSHLASEQFF	TGTGCCAGCAGTGAGCAGGGGAGTCATTTGGCAAGTGAGCAGTTCTTC
TRBJ2-1	TRBD2	.	TRBV6-5	CASSPGLATNEQFF	TGTGCCAGCAGTCCCGGACTAGCGACGAATGAGCAGTTCTTC
TRBJ2-5	.	.	TRBV6-4	CASSDPPGLRQETQYF	TGTGCCAGCAGTGACCCCCCGGGACTTCGCCAAGAGACCCAGTACTTC
TRBJ2-7	.	.	TRBV30	CAWRKGKVPNEQYF	TGTGCCTGGCGAAAGGGCAAGGTACCCAACGAGCAGTACTTC
TRBJ2-1	TRBD1	once	TRBV4-1	CASSRDGTGASYNEQFF	TGCGCCAGCAGCCGAGACGGGACAGGGGCTTCCTACAATGAGCAGTTCTTC
TRBJ2-1	TRBD2	.	TRBV10-2	CASRGDYYNEQFF	TGCGCCAGCAGGGGGGACTACTACAATGAGCAGTTCTTC